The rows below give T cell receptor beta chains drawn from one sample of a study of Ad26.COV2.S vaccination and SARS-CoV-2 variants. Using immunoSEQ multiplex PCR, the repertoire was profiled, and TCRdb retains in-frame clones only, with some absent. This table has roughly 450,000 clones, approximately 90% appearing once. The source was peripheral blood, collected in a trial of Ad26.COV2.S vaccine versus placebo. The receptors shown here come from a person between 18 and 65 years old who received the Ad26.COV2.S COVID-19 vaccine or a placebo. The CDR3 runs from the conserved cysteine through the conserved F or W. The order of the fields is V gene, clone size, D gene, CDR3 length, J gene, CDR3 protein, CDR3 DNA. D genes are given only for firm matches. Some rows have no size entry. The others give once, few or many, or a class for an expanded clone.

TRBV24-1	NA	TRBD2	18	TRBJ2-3	CATSDSFRTSGRTDTQYF	TGTGCCACCAGTGATTCTTTCCGGACTAGCGGACGCACAGATACGCAGTATTTT
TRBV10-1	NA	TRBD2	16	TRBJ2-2	CASSEGSGRAPGELFF	TGCGCCAGCAGTGAAGGGAGCGGGAGGGCCCCCGGGGAGCTGTTTTTT
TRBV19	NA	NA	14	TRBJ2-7	CASSTRLSPHEQYF	TGTGCCAGTAGTACTCGGCTCTCACCCCACGAGCAGTACTTC
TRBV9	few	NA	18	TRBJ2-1	CASSVATVGLESNLGQFF	TGTGCCAGCAGCGTGGCCACAGTAGGGCTAGAAAGCAACCTAGGGCAGTTCTTC
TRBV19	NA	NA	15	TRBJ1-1	CASRPTRGTTAEAFF	TGTGCCAGTAGACCCACAAGAGGGACAACGGCTGAAGCTTTCTTT
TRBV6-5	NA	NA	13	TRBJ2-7	CASSRTAQGGQYF	TGTGCCAGCAGCAGGACAGCCCAGGGAGGGCAGTACTTC
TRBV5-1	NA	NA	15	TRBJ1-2	CASSYYREAQNGYTF	TGCGCCAGCAGCTACTACAGGGAGGCTCAAAATGGCTACACCTTC
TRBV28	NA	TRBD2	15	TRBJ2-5	CASSFLSGRQETQYF	TGTGCCAGCAGTTTTCTTAGCGGGAGGCAAGAGACCCAGTACTTC
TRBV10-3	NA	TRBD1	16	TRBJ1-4	CAISNLQGAIGEKLFF	TGTGCCATCAGCAACTTACAGGGGGCGATTGGTGAAAAACTGTTTTTT
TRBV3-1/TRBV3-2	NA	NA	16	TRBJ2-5	CASSRLGTNNQMTQYF	TGTGCCAGCAGCCGCCTAGGGACCAACAACCAGATGACCCAGTACTTC
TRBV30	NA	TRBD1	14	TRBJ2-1	CACPGQGSYNEQFF	TGTGCCTGCCCGGGACAGGGTAGTTACAATGAGCAGTTCTTC
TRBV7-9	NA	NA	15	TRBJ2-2	CASSRGLGSTGELFF	TGTGCCAGCAGCCGCGGGCTGGGTTCCACCGGGGAGCTGTTTTTT
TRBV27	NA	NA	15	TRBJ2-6	CASSLLPSGANVLTF	TGTGCCAGCAGTCTCTTACCCTCTGGGGCCAACGTCCTGACTTTC
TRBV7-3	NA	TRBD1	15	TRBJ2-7	CASSSSGTGKDEQYF	TGTGCCAGCAGCTCCTCCGGGACAGGGAAGGACGAGCAGTACTTC
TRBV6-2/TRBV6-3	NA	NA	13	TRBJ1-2	CASSYSDNYGYTF	TGTGCCAGCAGTTATAGCGACAACTATGGCTACACCTTC
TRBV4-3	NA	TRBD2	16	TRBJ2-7	CASSQDRTSGAYEQYF	TGCGCCAGCAGCCAAGATAGAACTAGCGGAGCCTACGAGCAGTACTTC
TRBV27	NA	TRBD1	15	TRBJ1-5	CASSLSRQGDQPQHF	TGTGCCAGCAGTTTAAGCCGACAGGGGGATCAGCCCCAGCATTTT
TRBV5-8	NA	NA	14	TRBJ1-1	CASSLSPMNTEAFF	TGTGCCAGCAGCTTGTCTCCAATGAACACTGAAGCTTTCTTT
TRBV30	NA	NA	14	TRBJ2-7	CAWSASGIAHEQYF	TGTGCCTGGAGTGCCTCAGGGATTGCCCACGAGCAGTACTTC
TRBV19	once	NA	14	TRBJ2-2	CASSILDPTGELFF	TGTGCCAGTAGTATCCTGGACCCAACCGGGGAGCTGTTTTTT
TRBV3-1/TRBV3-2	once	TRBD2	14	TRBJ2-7	CASSQREGPYEQYF	TGTGCCAGCAGCCAACGGGAGGGCCCATACGAGCAGTACTTC
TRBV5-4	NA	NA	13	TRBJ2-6	CASGASGANVLTF	TGTGCCAGCGGAGCGAGCGGGGCCAACGTCCTGACTTTC
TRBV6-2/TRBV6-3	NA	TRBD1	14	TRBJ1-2	CASSPQGMFYGYTF	TGTGCCAGCAGTCCACAGGGGATGTTCTATGGCTACACCTTC
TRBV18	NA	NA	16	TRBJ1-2	CASSPLPRDGDYGYTF	TGTGCCAGCTCACCATTGCCTAGGGACGGAGACTATGGCTACACCTTC
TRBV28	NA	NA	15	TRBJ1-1	CASSPPSRMNTEAFF	TGTGCCAGCAGCCCCCCGAGCCGCATGAACACTGAAGCTTTCTTT
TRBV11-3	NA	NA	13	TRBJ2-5	CASSRRSAGTQYF	TGTGCCAGCTCCCGTCGGTCAGCCGGGACCCAGTACTTC
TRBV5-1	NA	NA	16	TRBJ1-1	CASSLPIETENTEAFF	TGCGCCAGCAGCTTGCCCATTGAGACAGAGAACACTGAAGCTTTCTTT
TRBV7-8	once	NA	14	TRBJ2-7	CASSLEAGSYEQYF	TGTGCCAGCAGCTTAGAGGCCGGCTCCTACGAGCAGTACTTC
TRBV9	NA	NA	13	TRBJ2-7	CASSVGVGDEQYF	TGTGCCAGCAGCGTAGGGGTGGGGGACGAGCAGTACTTC
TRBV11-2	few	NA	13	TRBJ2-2	CASSGSFTGELFF	TGTGCCAGCAGCGGGAGTTTCACCGGGGAGCTGTTTTTT
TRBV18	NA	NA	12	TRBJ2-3	CASSPTQDTQYF	TGTGCCAGCTCACCAACGCAGGATACGCAGTATTTT
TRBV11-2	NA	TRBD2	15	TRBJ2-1	CASSRSGRTYNEQFF	TGTGCCAGCAGCCGAAGCGGGAGGACGTACAATGAGCAGTTCTTC
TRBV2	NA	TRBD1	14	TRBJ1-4	CASRGTGTGEKLFF	TGTGCCAGCAGGGGGACGGGGACAGGAGAAAAACTGTTTTTT
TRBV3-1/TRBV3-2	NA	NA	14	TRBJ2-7	CASSQEGTYYEQYF	TGTGCCAGCAGCCAAGAGGGCACTTACTACGAGCAGTACTTC
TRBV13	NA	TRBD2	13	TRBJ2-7	CASSPGLANEQYF	TGTGCCAGCAGCCCCGGACTAGCGAACGAGCAGTACTTC
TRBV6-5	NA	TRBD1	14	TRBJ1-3	CASSSGTGGNTIYF	TGTGCCAGCAGTTCCGGGACAGGAGGAAACACCATATATTTT
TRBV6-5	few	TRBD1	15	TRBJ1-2	CASSYSPGQGFGYTF	TGTGCCAGCAGTTACTCTCCGGGACAGGGTTTTGGCTACACCTTC
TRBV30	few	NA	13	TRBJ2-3	CAWGQSPKDTQYF	TGTGCCTGGGGACAGTCTCCGAAGGATACGCAGTATTTT
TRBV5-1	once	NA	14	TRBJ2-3	CASSPSARTDTQYF	TGCGCCAGCAGCCCCAGTGCCCGGACAGATACGCAGTATTTT
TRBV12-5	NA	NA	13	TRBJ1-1	CASGLVGGTEAFF	TGTGCTAGTGGTTTGGTAGGGGGGACTGAAGCTTTCTTT
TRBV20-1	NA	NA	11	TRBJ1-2	CSAIVPYGYTF	TGCAGTGCTATAGTGCCCTATGGCTACACCTTC
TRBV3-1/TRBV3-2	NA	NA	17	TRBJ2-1	CASSPRYEKWFYNEQFF	TGTGCCAGCAGCCCTCGATATGAGAAATGGTTCTACAATGAGCAGTTCTTC
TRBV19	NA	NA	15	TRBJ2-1	CASSIDGSHYNEQFF	TGTGCCAGTAGTATAGACGGAAGCCACTACAATGAGCAGTTCTTC
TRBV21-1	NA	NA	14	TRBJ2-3	CASSPQDRTDTQYF	TGTGCCAGCAGCCCCCAGGACAGGACAGATACGCAGTATTTT
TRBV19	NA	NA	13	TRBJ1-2	CASSMQGWSGYTF	TGTGCCAGTAGTATGCAGGGATGGAGTGGCTACACCTTC
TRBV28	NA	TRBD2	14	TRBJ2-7	CASSPTSVSYEQYF	TGTGCCAGCAGCCCCACTAGCGTCTCCTACGAGCAGTACTTC